The T cell receptor beta chain described here comes from a study of response to subunit inactivated influenza vaccine. Study conclusions and caveats: With each seasonal influenza vaccination, the authors suggested, few new T cells are recruited.

Trimming cost V 3 bases and J 9 bases; bases outside gene matches: 10. The length of the CDR3 is 14 residues. The germline CDR1 and CDR2 sequences are SGHDN and FVKESK. A word on this clonotype: What it recognizes is unknown.

TCRdb ran MiXCR on the RT-PCR reads and lists one entry per CDR3 protein. This sample has about 800,000 distinct CDR3 sequences; 21% occur once, and the top ten carry roughly 10%. This rearrangement joins TRBV14 to TRBJ2-5; 7 bases align to TRBD2. This clonotype originated in a man aged 50 or older who received an inactivated influenza vaccine. Sequenced here: PBMCs from blood, sampled around 5 days after vaccination. CDR3 loop: CASSQGMTSRAQYF. CDR3 coding DNA: TGTGCCAGCAGCCAGGGTATGACTAGCCGGGCCCAGTACTTC. The complete variable domain, with remaining parts taken from reference TRBV14 and TRBJ2-5, reads EAGVTQFPSHSVIEKGQTVTLRCDPISGHDNLYWYRRVMGKEIKFLLHFVKESKQDESGMPNNRFLAERTGGTYSTLKVQPAELEDSGVYFCASSQGMTSRAQYFGPGTRLLVL.